Detailed here is one T cell receptor (beta chain). The antigen remains unidentified. This record belongs to a study of shared clonotypes between healthy human individuals. Overall study results and limits: Genetic and exposure-history diversity was limited by the small donor number.

CD45RO-negative, CCR7-selected cells formed the naive CD8 fraction, which excluded terminally differentiated effector memory CD45RA+ cells. This table comes from immunoSEQ multiplex PCR, and its TCRdb copy is limited to in-frame clones, with some not included. The table includes approximately 840,000 clones, 90% to 98% detected once. The CDR3 totals 13 residues. V lost 7 bases and J lost 1, with 11 bases in between. Germline V CDR1 and CDR2: SNHLY, FYNNEI. The sequencing sample was made of naive CD8+ T cells sorted from blood. This sequence originates from a man aged 30 to 45 in good health. V is TRBV2 and J is TRBJ2-7; D unresolved. The CDR3 sequence is CASNDEFSYEQYF. CDR3 bases: TGTGCCAGCAATGACGAATTTTCCTACGAGCAGTACTTC.